This T cell receptor (beta chain) was observed in a study of blood T cell repertoires in COVID-19. Study in general: The samples span acute and convalescent COVID-19 from the United States, Italy and Spain.

Seattle-derived patients entered the study during active infection and were followed longitudinally. Original analysis: Amplification from reference gene primers served as the basis for estimated nucleated cell counts. The repertoire was sequenced with immunoSEQ multiplex PCR; TCRdb's copy has only in-frame clones and lacks some. D and trimming come from the DNA, and the V and J calls and clone size come from that table. This table holds approximately 160,000 clones, 93% found once. The sample taken for sequencing was peripheral blood. The TCR comes from a woman in her sixties or seventies with COVID-19, enrolled during active disease.

Here the CDR3 DNA reads TGTGCCAGCAGCCCATCACAGGGGGCGCGGGGCTACACCTTC. Translating gives CASSPSQGARGYTF. V is TRBV7-2 and J is TRBJ1-2; 9 nucleotides line up with TRBD1. The V gene end was trimmed by 5 bases and the J gene end by 8 bases; junction bases not matched to a gene: 9. CDR1 is SGHTA and CDR2 is FQGNSA in the germline V gene. The length of the CDR3 is 14 residues.